The clone carrying this T cell receptor (beta chain) was observed a few times. One Seattle source followed patients from active infection through their disease course. The sample originates from a study of blood T cell repertoires in COVID-19. The overall study: The samples span acute and convalescent COVID-19 from the United States, Italy and Spain. PBMCs, B-cell-depleted T cells, or T cells were the source of the cDNA or gDNA that made up the material.

Germline V CDR1 and CDR2: MGHRA, YSYEKL. Trimming at V came to 2 bases and at J to 4 bases, leaving 6 bases not matched to a gene. The CDR3 sequence is 17 residues long. Using immunoSEQ multiplex PCR, the repertoire was profiled, and TCRdb retains in-frame clones only, with some absent. Of 540,000 or so clones listed, approximately 91% are singletons. This sequence joins TRBV4-1 and TRBJ2-1, with 12 bases lining up with TRBD2. Material: peripheral blood. The clonotype comes from a woman between 45 and 60 years old with COVID-19, enrolled during active disease. CDR3 amino acids: CASSQPFLAGGYNEQFF. CDR3 in DNA: TGCGCCAGCAGCCAACCATTCCTAGCGGGGGGGTACAATGAGCAGTTCTTC.